This TCR beta chain appears in the sequencing data of a study of blood T cells in healthy people across ages. PCR was performed a second time for about 7 to 11 cycles using a sample-barcoded 5' primer and a J-beta primer mix. One entry per CDR3 protein results from TCRdb running MiXCR on the 5' RACE reads. The table lists about 1,000,000 distinct CDR3 sequences, more than 40% of them singletons, with approximately 17% in the top ten. Trimming took 5 bases from V and 4 from J; bases not matched to a gene: 5. This CDR3 contains 13 residues. Germline-derived CDR1 and CDR2 are DFQATT and SNEGSKA (reference sequence).

This receptor was identified in a woman in her sixties or seventies in good health. J is TRBJ2-5 and V is TRBV20-1, with 9 bases fitting TRBD2. The sequenced sample consisted of blood. Here the CDR3 reads CSARRLAVETQYF. The CDR3 bases are TGCAGTGCTCGTAGACTAGCGGTAGAGACCCAGTACTTC.